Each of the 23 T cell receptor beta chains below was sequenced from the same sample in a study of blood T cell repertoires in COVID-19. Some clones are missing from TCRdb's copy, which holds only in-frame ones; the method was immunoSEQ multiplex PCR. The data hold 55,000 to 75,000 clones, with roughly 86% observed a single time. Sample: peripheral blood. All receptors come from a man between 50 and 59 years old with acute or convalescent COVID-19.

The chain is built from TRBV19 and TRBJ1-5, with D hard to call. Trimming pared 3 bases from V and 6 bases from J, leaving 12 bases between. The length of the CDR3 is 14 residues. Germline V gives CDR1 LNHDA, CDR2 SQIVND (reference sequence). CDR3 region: CASSMEGAGQPQHF. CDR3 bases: TGTGCCAGTAGTATGGAGGGCGCAGGTCAGCCCCAGCATTTT.

The CDR3 DNA is TGTGCCAGTAGTATGCAAAGTACTCTCACGGGCTATGGCTACACCTTC. This translates into CASSMQSTLTGYGYTF. J is TRBJ1-2 and V is TRBV19; D gene unclear. Trimming took 3 bases from V and 4 from J, leaving 18 bases between them. CDR1 LNHDA and CDR2 SQIVND come from the germline V gene (reference sequence). This CDR3 has 16 residues.

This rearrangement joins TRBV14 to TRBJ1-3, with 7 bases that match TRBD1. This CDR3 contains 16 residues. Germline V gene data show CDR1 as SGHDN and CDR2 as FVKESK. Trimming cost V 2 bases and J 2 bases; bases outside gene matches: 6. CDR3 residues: CASSQLQGTAGNTIYF. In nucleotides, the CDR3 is TGTGCCAGCAGCCAACTACAGGGGACCGCTGGAAACACCATATATTTT.

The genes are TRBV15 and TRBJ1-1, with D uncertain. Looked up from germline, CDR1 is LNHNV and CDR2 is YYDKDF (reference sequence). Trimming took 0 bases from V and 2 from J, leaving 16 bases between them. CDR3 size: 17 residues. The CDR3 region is CATSREGSGGQNTEAFF. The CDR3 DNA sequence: TGTGCCACCAGCAGAGAAGGTTCGGGTGGTCAAAACACTGAAGCTTTCTTT.

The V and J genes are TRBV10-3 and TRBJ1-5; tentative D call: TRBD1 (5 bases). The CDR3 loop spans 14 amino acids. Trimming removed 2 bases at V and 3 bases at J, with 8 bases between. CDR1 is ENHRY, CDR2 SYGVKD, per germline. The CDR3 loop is CAISEQGTNQPQHF. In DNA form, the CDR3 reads TGTGCCATCAGTGAGCAGGGTACCAATCAGCCCCAGCATTTT.

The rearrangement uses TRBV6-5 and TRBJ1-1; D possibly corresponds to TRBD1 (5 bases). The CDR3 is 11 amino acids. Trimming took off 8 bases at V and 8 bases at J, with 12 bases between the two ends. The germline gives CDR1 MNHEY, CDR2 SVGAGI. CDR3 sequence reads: CASGAVGEAFF. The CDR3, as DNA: TGTGCCAGCGGGGCTGTCGGGGAAGCTTTCTTT.

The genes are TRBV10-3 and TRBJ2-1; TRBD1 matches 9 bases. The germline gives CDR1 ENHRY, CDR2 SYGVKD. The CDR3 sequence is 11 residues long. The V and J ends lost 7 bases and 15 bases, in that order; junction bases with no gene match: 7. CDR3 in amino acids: CAIIDRDRVFF. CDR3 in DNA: TGTGCCATCATTGATCGGGACAGGGTGTTCTTC.

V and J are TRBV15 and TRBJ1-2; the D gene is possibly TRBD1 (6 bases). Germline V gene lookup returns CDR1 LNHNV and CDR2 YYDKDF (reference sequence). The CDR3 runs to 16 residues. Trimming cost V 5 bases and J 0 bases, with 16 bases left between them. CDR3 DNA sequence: TGTGCCACCAGCTATCAAACAGGGACCTCTAACTATGGCTACACCTTC. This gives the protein CATSYQTGTSNYGYTF.

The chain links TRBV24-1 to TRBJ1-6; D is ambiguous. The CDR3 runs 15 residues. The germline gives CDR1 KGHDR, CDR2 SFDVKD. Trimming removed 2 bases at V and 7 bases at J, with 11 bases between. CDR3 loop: CATSDSRVVNSPLHF. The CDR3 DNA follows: TGTGCCACCAGTGATTCACGGGTGGTGAATTCACCCCTCCACTTT.

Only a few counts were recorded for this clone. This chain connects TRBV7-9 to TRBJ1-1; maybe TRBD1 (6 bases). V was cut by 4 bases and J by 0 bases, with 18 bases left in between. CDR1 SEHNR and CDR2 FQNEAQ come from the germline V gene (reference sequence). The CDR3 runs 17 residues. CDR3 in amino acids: CASSSPWDNPMNTEAFF. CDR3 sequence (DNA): TGTGCCAGCAGCTCCCCCTGGGACAATCCTATGAACACTGAAGCTTTCTTT.

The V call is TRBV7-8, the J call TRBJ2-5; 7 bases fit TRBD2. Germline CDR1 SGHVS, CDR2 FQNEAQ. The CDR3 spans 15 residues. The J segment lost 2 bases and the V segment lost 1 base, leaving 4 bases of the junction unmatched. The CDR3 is CASSLEWDYQETQYF. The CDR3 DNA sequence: TGTGCCAGCAGCTTAGAATGGGACTATCAAGAGACCCAGTACTTC.

CDR3 nucleotides: TGCAGTGCTAGTCTACTAGCGGCCTCTGGGGCCAACGTCCTGACTTTC. Its translation: CSASLLAASGANVLTF. The genes are TRBV20-1 and TRBJ2-6, with 8 bases aligning to TRBD2. The CDR3 consists of 16 residues. The trim removed 3 bases at V and 0 bases at J, leaving 4 bases unmatched. The germline V gene has CDR1 DFQATT and CDR2 SNEGSKA (reference sequence).

The CDR3 loop reads CASNQGGPIETQYF. In DNA, the CDR3 is TGTGCCAGCAATCAGGGAGGGCCGATAGAGACCCAGTACTTC. J is TRBJ2-5 and V is TRBV3-1 (or the pseudogene TRBV3-2); 7 positions match TRBD2. The CDR3 contains 14 residues. V lost 7 bases, J lost 4 bases, and 9 bases stayed unmatched. Germline V CDR1 and CDR2: LGHDT, YNNKEL (reference sequence).

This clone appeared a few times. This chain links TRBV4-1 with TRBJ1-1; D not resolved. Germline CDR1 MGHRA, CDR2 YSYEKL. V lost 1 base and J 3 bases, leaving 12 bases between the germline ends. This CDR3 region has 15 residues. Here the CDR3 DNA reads TGCGCCAGCAGCCAAGGGCGGGAGCAGGACACTGAAGCTTTCTTT. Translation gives CASSQGREQDTEAFF.

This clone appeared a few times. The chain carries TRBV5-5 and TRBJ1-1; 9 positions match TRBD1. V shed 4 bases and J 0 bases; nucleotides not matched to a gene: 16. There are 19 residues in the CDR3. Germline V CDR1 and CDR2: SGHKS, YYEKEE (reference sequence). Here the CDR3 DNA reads TGTGCCAGCAGCGGAGCGGGACAGGGAAATGTGGGCATGAACACTGAAGCTTTCTTT. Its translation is CASSGAGQGNVGMNTEAFF.

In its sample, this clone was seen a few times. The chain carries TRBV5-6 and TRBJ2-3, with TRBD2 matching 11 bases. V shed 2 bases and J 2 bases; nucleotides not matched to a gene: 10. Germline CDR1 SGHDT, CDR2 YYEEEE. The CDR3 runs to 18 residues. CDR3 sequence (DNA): TGTGCCAGCAGCTTCGGTAGCGGGGGGGCCCTTTTCACAGATACGCAGTATTTT. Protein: CASSFGSGGALFTDTQYF.

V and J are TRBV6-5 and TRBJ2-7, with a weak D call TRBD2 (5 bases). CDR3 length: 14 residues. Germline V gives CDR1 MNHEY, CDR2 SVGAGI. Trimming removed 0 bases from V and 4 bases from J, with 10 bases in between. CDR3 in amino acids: CASSYSMGAYEQYF. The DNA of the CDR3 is TGTGCCAGCAGTTACTCGATGGGAGCGTACGAGCAGTACTTC.

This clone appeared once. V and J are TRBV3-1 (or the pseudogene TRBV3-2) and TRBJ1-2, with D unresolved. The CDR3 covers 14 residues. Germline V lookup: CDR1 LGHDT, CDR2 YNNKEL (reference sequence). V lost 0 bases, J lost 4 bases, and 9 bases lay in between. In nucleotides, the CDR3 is TGTGCCAGCAGCCAAGATCCCAGTATCTATGGCTACACCTTC. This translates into CASSQDPSIYGYTF.

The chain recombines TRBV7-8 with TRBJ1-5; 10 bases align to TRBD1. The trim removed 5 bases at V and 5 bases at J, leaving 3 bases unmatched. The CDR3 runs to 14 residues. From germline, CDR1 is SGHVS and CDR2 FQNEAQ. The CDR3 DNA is TGTGCCAGCAGCACCGGGACAGGGGATCAGCCCCAGCATTTT. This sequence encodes CASSTGTGDQPQHF.

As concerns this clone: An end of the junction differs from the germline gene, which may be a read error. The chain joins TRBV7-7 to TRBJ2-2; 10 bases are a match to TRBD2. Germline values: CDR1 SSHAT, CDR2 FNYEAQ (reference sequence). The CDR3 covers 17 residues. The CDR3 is CASSPRRAGGSTGELFF. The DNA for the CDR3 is TGTGCTAGCAGCCCACGTAGAGCGGGGGGGTCAACCGGGGAGCTGTTTTTT. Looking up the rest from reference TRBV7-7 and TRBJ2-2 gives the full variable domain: GAGVSQSPRYKVTKRGQDVTLRCDPISSHATLYWYQQALGQGPEFLTYFNYEAQPDKSGLPSDRFSAERPEGSISTLTIQRTEQRDSAMYRCASSPRRAGGSTGELFFGEGSRLTVL.

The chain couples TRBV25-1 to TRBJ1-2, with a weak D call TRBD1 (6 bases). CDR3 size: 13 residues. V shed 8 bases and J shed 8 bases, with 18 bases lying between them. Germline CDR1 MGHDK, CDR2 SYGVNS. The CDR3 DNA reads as TGTGCCAGCTCTTCCCCTGGGGGCTGGGGCTACACCTTC. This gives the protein CASSSPGGWGYTF.

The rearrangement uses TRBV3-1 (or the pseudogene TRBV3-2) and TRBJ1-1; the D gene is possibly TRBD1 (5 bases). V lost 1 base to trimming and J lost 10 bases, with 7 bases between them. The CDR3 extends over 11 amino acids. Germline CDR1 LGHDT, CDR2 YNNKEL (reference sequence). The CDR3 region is CASSQGQGAFF. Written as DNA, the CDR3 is TGTGCCAGCAGCCAAGGGCAGGGAGCTTTCTTT.

CDR3 loop: CASSGGPRVRTQYF. CDR3 sequence (DNA): TGTGCCAGCAGCGGCGGGCCCCGCGTCAGGACCCAGTACTTC. The chain is built from TRBV5-6 and TRBJ2-5, with D possibly being TRBD2 (5 bases). The V and J ends lost 4 bases and 7 bases respectively, with 17 bases between them. CDR1 is SGHDT and CDR2 is YYEEEE in the germline V gene. The length of the CDR3 is 14 residues.